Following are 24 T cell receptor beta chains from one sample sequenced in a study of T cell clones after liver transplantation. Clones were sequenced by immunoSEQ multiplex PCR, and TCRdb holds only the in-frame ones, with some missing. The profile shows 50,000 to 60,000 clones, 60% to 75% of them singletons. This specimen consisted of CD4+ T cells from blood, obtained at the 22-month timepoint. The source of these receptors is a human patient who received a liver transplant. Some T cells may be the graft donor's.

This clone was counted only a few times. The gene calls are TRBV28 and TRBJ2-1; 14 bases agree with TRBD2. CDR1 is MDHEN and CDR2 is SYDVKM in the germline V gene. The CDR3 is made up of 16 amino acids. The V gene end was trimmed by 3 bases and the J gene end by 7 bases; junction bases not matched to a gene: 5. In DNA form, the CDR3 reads TGTGCCAGCAGTTTCGCCGGGACTAGCGGGGGAAATGAGCAGTTCTTC. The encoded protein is CASSFAGTSGGNEQFF.

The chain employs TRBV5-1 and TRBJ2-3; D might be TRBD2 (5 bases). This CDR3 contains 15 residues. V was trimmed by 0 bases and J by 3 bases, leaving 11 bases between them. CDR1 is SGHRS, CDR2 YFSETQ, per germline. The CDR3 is CASSLGGSGTDTQYF. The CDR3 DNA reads TGCGCCAGCAGCTTGGGCGGGTCGGGAACAGATACGCAGTATTTT.

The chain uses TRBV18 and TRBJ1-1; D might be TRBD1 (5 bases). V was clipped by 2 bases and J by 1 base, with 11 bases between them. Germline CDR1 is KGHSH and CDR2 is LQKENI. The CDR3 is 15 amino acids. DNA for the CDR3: TGTGCCAGCTCACCAATTTCAGGACAGAACACTGAAGCTTTCTTT. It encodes CASSPISGQNTEAFF.

The CDR3 DNA follows: TGTGCCAGCGGGAGCACAGATACGCAGTATTTT. This sequence encodes CASGSTDTQYF. The chain carries TRBV7-9 and TRBJ2-3; D is unclear. CDR3 size: 11 residues. V lost 8 bases and J lost 0, with 3 bases in between. CDR1 SEHNR and CDR2 FQNEAQ come from the germline V gene (reference sequence).

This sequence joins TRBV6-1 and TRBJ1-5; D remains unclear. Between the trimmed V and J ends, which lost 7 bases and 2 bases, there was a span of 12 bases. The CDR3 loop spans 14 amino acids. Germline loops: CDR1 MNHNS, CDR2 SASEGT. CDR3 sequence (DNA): TGTGCCAGCAAAAAAGGGCAGGGCAATCAGCCCCAGCATTTT. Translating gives CASKKGQGNQPQHF.

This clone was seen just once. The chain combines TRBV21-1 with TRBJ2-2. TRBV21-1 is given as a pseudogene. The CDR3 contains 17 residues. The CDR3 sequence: CASSKSRGGLNTGELFF. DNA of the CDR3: TGTGCCAGCAGCAAATCTAGAGGGGGACTGAACACCGGGGAGCTGTTTTTT.

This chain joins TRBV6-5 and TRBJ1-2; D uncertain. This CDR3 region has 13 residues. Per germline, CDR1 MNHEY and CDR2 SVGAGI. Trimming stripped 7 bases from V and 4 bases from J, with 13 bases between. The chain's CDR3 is CASTGLSSYGYTF. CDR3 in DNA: TGTGCCAGCACCGGGCTTTCCTCCTATGGCTACACCTTC.

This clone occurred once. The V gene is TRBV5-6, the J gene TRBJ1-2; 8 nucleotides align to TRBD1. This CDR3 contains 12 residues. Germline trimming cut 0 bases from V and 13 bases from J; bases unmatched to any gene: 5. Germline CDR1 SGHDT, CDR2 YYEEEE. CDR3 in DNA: TGTGCCAGCAGCTTGGGGGACAGGACATTCACCTTC. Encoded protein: CASSLGDRTFTF.

The CDR3 nucleotides read TGTGCCAGCCATTTTGCCCTTCCCACAGATACGCAGTATTTT. Protein: CASHFALPTDTQYF. This sequence joins TRBV14 and TRBJ2-3; D unresolved. CDR3 length equals 14 residues. The V end was cut by 8 bases, the J end by 2 bases, with 14 bases between. Germline V gives CDR1 SGHDN, CDR2 FVKESK.

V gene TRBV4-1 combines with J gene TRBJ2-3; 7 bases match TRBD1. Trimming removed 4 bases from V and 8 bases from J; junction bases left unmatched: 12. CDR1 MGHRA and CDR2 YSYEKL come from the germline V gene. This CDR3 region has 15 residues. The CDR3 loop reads CASSPRDSYTSTQYF. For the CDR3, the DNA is TGCGCCAGCAGCCCCCGGGACAGCTATACGAGTACGCAGTATTTT.

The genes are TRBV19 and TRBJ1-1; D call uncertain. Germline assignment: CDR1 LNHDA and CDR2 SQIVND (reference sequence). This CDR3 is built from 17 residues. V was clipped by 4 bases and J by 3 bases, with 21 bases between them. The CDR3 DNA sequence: TGTGCCAGTAGTACCCTCTGGCGGGGTCTGCCACACACTGAAGCTTTCTTT. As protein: CASSTLWRGLPHTEAFF. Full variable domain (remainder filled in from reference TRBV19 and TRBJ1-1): DGGITQSPKYLFRKEGQNVTLSCEQNLNHDAMYWYRQDPGQGLRLIYYSQIVNDFQKGDIAEGYSVSREKKESFPLTVTSAQKNPTAFYLCASSTLWRGLPHTEAFFGQGTRLTVV.

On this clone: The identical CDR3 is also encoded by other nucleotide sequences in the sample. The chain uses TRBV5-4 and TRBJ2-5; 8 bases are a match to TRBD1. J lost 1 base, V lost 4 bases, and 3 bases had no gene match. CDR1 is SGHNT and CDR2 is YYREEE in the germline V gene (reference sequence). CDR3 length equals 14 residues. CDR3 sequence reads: CASSLGQGQETQYF. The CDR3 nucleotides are TGTGCCAGCAGCCTAGGACAGGGCCAAGAGACCCAGTACTTC.

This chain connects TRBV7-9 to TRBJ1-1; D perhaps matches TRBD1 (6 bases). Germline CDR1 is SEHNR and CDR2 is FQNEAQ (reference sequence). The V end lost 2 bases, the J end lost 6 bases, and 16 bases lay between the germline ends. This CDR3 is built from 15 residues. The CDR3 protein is CASSLLQGFNPEAFF. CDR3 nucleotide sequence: TGTGCCAGCAGCTTACTACAGGGTTTCAATCCTGAAGCTTTCTTT.

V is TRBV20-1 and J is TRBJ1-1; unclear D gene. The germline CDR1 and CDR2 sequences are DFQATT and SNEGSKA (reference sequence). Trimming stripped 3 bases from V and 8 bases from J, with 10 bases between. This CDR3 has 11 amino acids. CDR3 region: CSASWGGEAFF. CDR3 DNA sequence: TGCAGTGCTAGTTGGGGAGGGGAAGCTTTCTTT.

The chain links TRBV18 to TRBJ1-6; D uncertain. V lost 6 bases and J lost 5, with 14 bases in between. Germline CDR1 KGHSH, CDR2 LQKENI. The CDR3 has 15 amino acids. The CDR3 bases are TGTGCCAGCTCCCCCGGCGGTTACGATAATTCACCCCTCCACTTT. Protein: CASSPGGYDNSPLHF.

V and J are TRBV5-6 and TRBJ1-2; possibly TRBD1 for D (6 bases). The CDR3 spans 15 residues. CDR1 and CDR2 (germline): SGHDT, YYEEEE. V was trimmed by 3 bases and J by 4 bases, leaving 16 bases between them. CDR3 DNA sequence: TGTGCCAGCAGCTCCCGGACAGTAACCATCTATGGCTACACCTTC. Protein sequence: CASSSRTVTIYGYTF.

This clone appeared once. The CDR3 is CASSFSGTDTQYF. For the CDR3, the DNA is TGTGCCAGTAGTTTCAGCGGTACAGATACGCAGTATTTT. This chain links TRBV19 with TRBJ2-3; TRBD2 is a possible D gene (5 bases). The CDR3 extends over 13 amino acids. Trimming took off 5 bases at V and 3 bases at J, with 9 bases between the two ends. Germline V gene sequence: CDR1 LNHDA, CDR2 SQIVND (reference sequence).

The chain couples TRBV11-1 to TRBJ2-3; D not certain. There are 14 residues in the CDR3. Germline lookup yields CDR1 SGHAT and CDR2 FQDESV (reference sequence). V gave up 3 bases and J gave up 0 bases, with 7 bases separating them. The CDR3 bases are TGTGCCAGCAGCTTGGGATCTAGCACAGATACGCAGTATTTT. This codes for CASSLGSSTDTQYF.

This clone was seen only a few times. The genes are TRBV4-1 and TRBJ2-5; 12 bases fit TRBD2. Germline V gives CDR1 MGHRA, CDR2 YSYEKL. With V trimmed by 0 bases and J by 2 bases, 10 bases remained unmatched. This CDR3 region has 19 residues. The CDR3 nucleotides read TGCGCCAGCAGCCAAGATTGGCTAGCGGGGGGGCCGAGGCAAGAGACCCAGTACTTC. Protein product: CASSQDWLAGGPRQETQYF.

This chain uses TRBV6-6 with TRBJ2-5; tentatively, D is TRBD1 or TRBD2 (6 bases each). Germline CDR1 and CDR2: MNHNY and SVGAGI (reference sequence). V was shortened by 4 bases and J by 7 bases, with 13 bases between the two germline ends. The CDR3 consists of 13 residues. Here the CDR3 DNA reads TGTGCCAGCAGTTCCGGGGGCCTCGGGACCCAGTACTTC. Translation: CASSSGGLGTQYF.

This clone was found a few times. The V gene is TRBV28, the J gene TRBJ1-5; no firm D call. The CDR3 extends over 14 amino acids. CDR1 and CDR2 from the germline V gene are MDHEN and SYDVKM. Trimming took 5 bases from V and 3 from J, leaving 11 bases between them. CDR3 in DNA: TGTGCCAGCAGTAAAGGACTCGCCAATCAGCCCCAGCATTTT. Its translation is CASSKGLANQPQHF. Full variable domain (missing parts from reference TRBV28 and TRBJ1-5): DVKVTQSSRYLVKRTGEKVFLECVQDMDHENMFWYRQDPGLGLRLIYFSYDVKMKEKGDIPEGYSVSREKKERFSLILESASTNQTSMYLCASSKGLANQPQHFGDGTRLSIL.

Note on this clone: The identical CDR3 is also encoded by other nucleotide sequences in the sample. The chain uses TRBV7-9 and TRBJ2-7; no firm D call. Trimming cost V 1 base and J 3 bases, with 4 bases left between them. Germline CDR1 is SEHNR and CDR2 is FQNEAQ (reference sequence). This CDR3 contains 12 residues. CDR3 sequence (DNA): TGTGCCAGCAGCTTAGGAGACTACGAGCAGTACTTC. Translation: CASSLGDYEQYF.

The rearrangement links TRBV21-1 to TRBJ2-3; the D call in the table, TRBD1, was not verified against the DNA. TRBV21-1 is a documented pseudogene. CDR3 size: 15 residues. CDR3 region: CASSKGQGGTDTQYF. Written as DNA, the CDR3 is TGTGCCAGCAGCAAAGGACAGGGGGGCACAGATACGCAGTATTTT.

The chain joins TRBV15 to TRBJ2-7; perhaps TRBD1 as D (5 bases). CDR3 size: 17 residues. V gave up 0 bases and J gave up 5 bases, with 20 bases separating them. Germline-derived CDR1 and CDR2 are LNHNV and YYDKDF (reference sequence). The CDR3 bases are TGTGCCACCAGCAGAGAAGGGGCAGGGTCGAGTTTCCACGAGCAGTACTTC. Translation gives CATSREGAGSSFHEQYF.